This record covers a single T cell receptor beta chain. Its antigen is still unknown. Donors consisted of healthy bone marrow donors. The PCR was carried out with 60 Vbeta primers and 13 Jbeta primers. Here immunoSEQ multiplex PCR was the method, and the copy in TCRdb shows in-frame clones only, minus some. The profile covers 35,000 or so clones, with 81% appearing a single time and 9.3% taken by the ten largest. This record belongs to a study of cytomegalovirus exposure and HLA in healthy donors. Study results and limitations: A missense DCLRE1C variant was associated with V- and J-gene trimming of TCR beta chains in a later analysis, and an independent cohort replicated the association.

Germline CDR1 and CDR2: MDHEN and SYDVKM. This CDR3 has 18 amino acids. Trimming took 3 bases from V and 4 from J; bases not matched to a gene: 9. The sample consisted of PBMCs. This TCR was sampled from a woman between 40 and 50 years old in good health and CMV-seronegative. V gene TRBV28 combines with J gene TRBJ2-6; 10 bases match TRBD1. CDR3 DNA sequence: TGTGCCAGCAGTTTCGCCGGACAGGGGGGAAGGGGGGCCAACGTCCTGACTTTC. Translating gives CASSFAGQGGRGANVLTF.